In this sample, the clone carrying this T cell receptor (beta chain) turned up a few times. The antigen remains unidentified. The data are from a study of cytomegalovirus exposure and HLA in healthy donors. Study-wide results and caveats: Several of the most significant clusters were apparently associated with common viral pathogens in a later analysis. Donors belonging to an Asian-associated ancestry cluster reportedly showed fewer N-insertions in productive TCRs than the approximately 640-donor mean, according to what a later analysis found. Confirmation was obtained in vitro that three CMV-associated chains are specific for CMV antigens. Donor immune exposure was known only as CMV serostatus.

The primer mix had 60 Vbeta and 13 Jbeta primers. Measured with immunoSEQ multiplex PCR; TCRdb has only the in-frame clones, and not every one. The sample shows roughly 200,000 clones, 75% to 80% of them seen only once. The V gene end was trimmed by 5 bases and the J gene end by 6 bases; junction bases not matched to a gene: 4. From germline, CDR1 is SEHNR and CDR2 FQNEAQ (reference sequence). The CDR3 runs to 12 residues. The chain is built from TRBV7-9 and TRBJ2-7, with 7 bases lining up with TRBD1. This receptor was taken from a female donor in good health and CMV-seronegative. Material for sequencing was PBMCs. CDR3 DNA sequence: TGTGCCAGCAGCCCAACAGGGGCCGAGCAGTACTTC. This encodes CASSPTGAEQYF.